The entry below gives a single T cell receptor (beta chain) sequence along with its context. The CDR3 consists of 15 residues. Per the germline V gene, CDR1 is SGHVS and CDR2 is FQNEAQ. V shed 5 bases, J shed 3 bases, and the junction held 9 bases outside the gene matches. The sample originates from a study of T cell responses to AZD1222 COVID-19 vaccine. Profiled with immunoSEQ multiplex PCR; TCRdb holds only in-frame clones, not every one. The top ten hold about a tenth of the sample, which has 95,000 to 100,000 clones, around 87% seen once. The TCR sequence derives from an adult who received the AZD1222 COVID-19 vaccine. The sample consisted of peripheral blood, taken 28 days after the second AZD1222 dose. V usage is TRBV7-8 and J usage is TRBJ1-1; 7 bases agree with TRBD1. The CDR3 is CASSPRTGDYTEAFF. The CDR3 nucleotides are TGTGCCAGCAGCCCTCGGACAGGAGACTACACTGAAGCTTTCTTT.